Each of the 4 T cell receptor beta chains below was sequenced from the same sample in a study of T-cell memory formation after mild COVID-19. MiXCR, applied by TCRdb to the 5' RACE reads, yields one record per CDR3 protein. This table holds approximately 450,000 distinct CDR3 sequences, 15% to 20% found once. The sample consisted of PBMCs or a T cell subset sorted from them (not recorded which). The receptors were gathered from an adult woman who had mild COVID-19 (a few samples of this study predate the infection). Cell type and time point are not known.

Regarding this clonotype: Compared with germline, one end of the junction differs, possibly owing to a read error. The rearrangement uses TRBV5-1 and TRBJ2-7; 13 bases agree with TRBD2. The CDR3 is 17 residues long. Looked up from germline, CDR1 is SGHRS and CDR2 is YFSETQ. CDR3 DNA sequence: TGCGCCATCAGCTTCGGACTAGCGGGAGCAGCGGACTACGAGCAGTACTTC. Encoded protein: CAISFGLAGAADYEQYF.

This clonotype was counted a few times. This chain uses TRBV4-1 with TRBJ1-2; TRBD1 matches at 9 bases. Germline CDR1 MGHRA, CDR2 YSYEKL. The CDR3 runs to 13 residues. The junction had 4 bases not matched to a gene; V was cut back by 4 bases and J by 7 bases. The CDR3 coding sequence is TGCGCCAGCAGCCGGACAGGGGTTTTTGGCTACACCTTC. As protein: CASSRTGVFGYTF.

This chain uses TRBV9 with TRBJ2-4; D uncertain. Germline assignment: CDR1 SGDLS and CDR2 YYNGEE. The germline V and J ends were trimmed by 4 bases and 8 bases, with 13 bases remaining between them. The CDR3 is made up of 13 amino acids. The CDR3 DNA follows: TGTGCCAGCAGCCCCATTCAAGGAGACATTCAGTACTTC. It is translated as CASSPIQGDIQYF.

This clonotype was counted between two and nine times. The rearrangement joins TRBV29-1 to TRBJ2-5; 7 nucleotides align to TRBD2. This CDR3 is built from 14 residues. V shed 3 bases, J shed 5 bases, and the junction held 9 bases outside the gene matches. CDR1 is SQVTM and CDR2 is ANQGSEA in the germline V gene. CDR3 region: CSVEASGREETQYF. CDR3 bases: TGCAGCGTTGAGGCTAGCGGTAGAGAGGAGACCCAGTACTTC.